This TCR beta chain was recovered during a study of cytotoxic CD8 clonotypes in ibrutinib-treated CLL. Background on the study: The cohort had 11 relapsed/refractory and 15 treatment-naive patients, about 18 IGHV unmutated.

The count of this clone is one. Its specificity is unknown. Some clones are missing from TCRdb's copy, which holds only in-frame ones; the method was immunoSEQ multiplex PCR. The sample holds about 56,000 clones, around 60% seen once. General study findings and limits: Clonality was higher at baseline than in age-matched healthy donors and tracked circulating CD8+ T-cell counts. The study found public clonotypes uncommon, contracting or stable on treatment. Sampling times differed between sustained-remission and progressing patients.

This material consisted of PBMCs, taken after 24 months of ibrutinib treatment. The receptor comes from a human donor with chronic lymphocytic leukemia.

This CDR3 is CASSVDPRLAGGSGNEQFF. The CDR3 region has the DNA TGTGCCAGCAGCGTAGACCCGCGGCTAGCGGGAGGCTCTGGCAATGAGCAGTTCTTC. The chain employs TRBV9 and TRBJ2-1, with TRBD2 identical over 11 bases. Losses at the gene ends were 0 bases for V and 6 bases for J; bases not matched to a gene: 14. Germline loops: CDR1 SGDLS, CDR2 YYNGEE. The CDR3 is 19 amino acids.